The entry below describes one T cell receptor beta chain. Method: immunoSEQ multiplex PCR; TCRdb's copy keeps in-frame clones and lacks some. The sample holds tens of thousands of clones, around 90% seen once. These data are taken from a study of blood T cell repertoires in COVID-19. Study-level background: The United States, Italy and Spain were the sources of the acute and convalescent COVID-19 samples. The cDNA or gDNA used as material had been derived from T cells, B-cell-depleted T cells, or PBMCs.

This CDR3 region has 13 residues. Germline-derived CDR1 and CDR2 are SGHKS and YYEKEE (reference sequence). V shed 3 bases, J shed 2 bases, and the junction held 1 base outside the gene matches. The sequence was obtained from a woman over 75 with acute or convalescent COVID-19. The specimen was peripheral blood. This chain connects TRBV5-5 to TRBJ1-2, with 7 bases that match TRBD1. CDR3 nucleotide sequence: TGTGCCAGCAGCTCGACAGGGAACTATGGCTACACCTTC. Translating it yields CASSSTGNYGYTF.